This TCR beta chain was identified in a study of shared clonotypes between healthy human individuals. Study-wide background: Three men and a couple of women, aged 18 to 49, were donors.

Method: immunoSEQ multiplex PCR; TCRdb's copy keeps in-frame clones and lacks some. This sample has hundreds of thousands of clones, with roughly 80% found just once. This clone occurred many times. Other nucleotide sequences in the sample specify the same CDR3. This clonotype originated in a woman aged 40 to 50 in good health. Some clones in this sample may be carry-over from other donors' samples. The sample taken for sequencing was PBMCs.

As DNA, the CDR3 is TGCGCCAGCAGCCTCCGGACAGGGGGCAGGGAGACCCAGTACTTC. Translation: CASSLRTGGRETQYF. V gene TRBV5-1 combines with J gene TRBJ2-5; 11 bases line up with TRBD1. CDR1 and CDR2 from the germline V gene are SGHRS and YFSETQ. V shed 4 bases and J 5 bases; nucleotides not matched to a gene: 7. The CDR3 runs to 15 residues.